This T cell receptor beta chain was observed in a study of blood T cell repertoires in COVID-19. This CDR3 comprises 12 residues. CDR1 and CDR2 from the germline V gene are SGHDT and YYEEEE. The J segment lost 7 bases and the V segment lost 4 bases, leaving 4 bases of the junction unmatched. TCRdb's table, derived via immunoSEQ multiplex PCR, lists solely in-frame clones and lacks some. This table holds about 150,000 clones, roughly 88% found once. Seattle's enrolled individuals joined amid active infection and were then monitored longitudinally. What was sequenced was peripheral blood. The origin of this receptor is a man aged 55 to 69 with COVID-19, enrolled during active disease. The gene calls are TRBV5-6 and TRBJ1-2; 7 bases match TRBD1. The CDR3 here is CASSPGQSGYTF. As DNA, the CDR3 is TGTGCCAGCAGCCCGGGACAGTCTGGCTACACCTTC. Together with reference TRBV5-6 and TRBJ1-2, the CDR3 gives the full variable domain: DAGVTQSPTHLIKTRGQQVTLRCSPKSGHDTVSWYQQALGQGPQFIFQYYEEEERQRGNFPDRFSGHQFPNYSSELNVNALLLGDSALYLCASSPGQSGYTFGSGTRLTVV.